These 20 T cell receptor beta chains came from one sample sequenced in a study of monozygotic twins with inflammatory bowel disease. Using the 5' RACE reads, TCRdb records one entry per CDR3 protein without DNA. The listing records 200,000 to 250,000 distinct CDR3 sequences. Material for sequencing was blood. The receptors here all came from a human donor with ulcerative colitis or Crohn's disease, or a healthy co-twin of an affected twin (not recorded which).

The V gene is TRBV20-1, the J gene TRBJ1-2; TCRdb selects TRBD1, and the lack of DNA leaves this call unchecked. The CDR3 runs 14 residues. Germline V gene sequence: CDR1 DFQATT, CDR2 SNEGSKA (reference sequence). Here the CDR3 reads CSASETGPYYGYTF.

V usage is TRBV10-3 and J usage is TRBJ2-7; TCRdb proposes TRBD1, but this gene call is untestable without DNA. The CDR3 spans 18 residues. Germline V lookup: CDR1 ENHRY, CDR2 SYGVKD. The CDR3 region is CAISESMWGQGASYEQYF.

This chain joins TRBV5-1 and TRBJ2-6; without DNA, the TCRdb call of TRBD2 cannot be checked. There are 17 residues in the CDR3. Germline-derived CDR1 and CDR2 are SGHRS and YFSETQ. CDR3 protein: CASSLAAGPSGANVLTF.

The chain uses TRBV25-1 and TRBJ2-6; the D call from TCRdb, TRBD1, cannot be confirmed without DNA. Germline lookup yields CDR1 MGHDK and CDR2 SYGVNS. The CDR3 length is 16 residues. CDR3 amino acids: CASRPGTNSGANVLTF.

The rearrangement joins TRBV7-2 to TRBJ1-6. Germline values: CDR1 SGHTA, CDR2 FQGNSA. CDR3 length: 16 amino acids. The CDR3 loop is CASSLAPGHNNSPLHF.

V and J are TRBV3-1 and TRBJ2-3; there is no DNA to check the TCRdb D call of TRBD2. Germline V gene sequence: CDR1 LGHDT, CDR2 YNNKEL (reference sequence). The CDR3 has 16 amino acids. The CDR3 region is CASSQAGTRLSPTQYF.

The V and J genes are TRBV4-1 and TRBJ2-1. This CDR3 contains 11 residues. Germline V gene sequence: CDR1 MGHRA, CDR2 YSYEKL. CDR3 sequence: CASSHAAVHLF.

CDR3 region: CSARALVPYEQYF. The chain uses TRBV20-1 and TRBJ2-7. Germline V CDR1 and CDR2: DFQATT, SNEGSKA (reference sequence). The CDR3 length is 13 residues.

The rearrangement links TRBV7-8 to TRBJ1-1. Per the germline V gene, CDR1 is SGHVS and CDR2 is FQNEAQ. The CDR3 runs 17 residues. CDR3 loop: CASSLRAPQILNTEAFF.

J is TRBJ1-1 and V is TRBV11-2. Germline V gene sequence: CDR1 SGHAT, CDR2 FQNNGV. The CDR3 runs 17 residues. CDR3 loop: CASSLAFGRNMNTEAFF.

The chain has TRBV23-1 and TRBJ2-4. TRBV23-1 is an open reading frame, and its role is uncertain. The CDR3 length is 16 residues. CDR3 residues: CAITKAPYLAKNIQYF.

This chain links TRBV12-3 or TRBV12-4 with TRBJ2-7; as DNA is missing, the TRBD2 call by TCRdb cannot be tested. This CDR3 has 14 amino acids. CDR3 protein: CASIPEGWANEQYF.

V usage is TRBV7-9 and J usage is TRBJ2-5; TCRdb's assignment of TRBD1 cannot be checked, as there is no DNA. The V gene's germline CDR1 is SEHNR and CDR2 FQNEAQ (reference sequence). The CDR3 is 14 amino acids. CDR3: CASSHPDRVETQYF.

The chain joins TRBV3-1 to TRBJ2-4. Germline V gene sequence: CDR1 LGHDT, CDR2 YNNKEL (reference sequence). The CDR3 has 14 amino acids. CDR3 sequence reads: CASSPSRSLNIQYF.

This chain uses TRBV5-1 with TRBJ1-2. Germline V gene sequence: CDR1 SGHRS, CDR2 YFSETQ. This CDR3 comprises 18 residues. The CDR3 spells CASSLALAGQPTNYGYTF.

This sequence joins TRBV12-3 or TRBV12-4 and TRBJ1-4. The CDR3 spans 13 residues. The CDR3: CASSARRNEKLFF.

The genes are TRBV5-6 and TRBJ1-1. This CDR3 region has 13 residues. The V gene's germline CDR1 is SGHDT and CDR2 YYEEEE. The CDR3 loop reads CASSLRHHTEAFF. The entire variable domain, with the rest obtained from reference TRBV5-6 and TRBJ1-1, is as follows: DAGVTQSPTHLIKTRGQQVTLRCSPKSGHDTVSWYQQALGQGPQFIFQYYEEEERQRGNFPDRFSGHQFPNYSSELNVNALLLGDSALYLCASSLRHHTEAFFGQGTRLTVV.

V usage is TRBV19 and J usage is TRBJ1-1; TCRdb's D call, TRBD1, is unchecked because there is no DNA. Germline CDR1 reads LNHDA; CDR2 reads SQIVND (reference sequence). This CDR3 contains 12 residues. The CDR3 here is CASSRGSAKAFF.

The chain employs TRBV20-1 and TRBJ2-6; checking the TCRdb D call of TRBD1 is not possible without DNA. CDR1 is DFQATT, CDR2 SNEGSKA, per germline (reference sequence). This CDR3 is 14 amino acids long. The CDR3 here is CSAARGTGANVLTF.

The CDR3 spells CASTPTDSNQPQHF. The chain carries TRBV10-2 and TRBJ1-5; the D gene TCRdb calls, TRBD1, cannot be checked with no DNA. Looked up from germline, CDR1 is WSHSY and CDR2 is SAAADI. The CDR3 runs to 14 residues.